This T cell receptor beta chain was identified in a study of identical twins (dated by TCRdb to about 2016). Describing the broader study: TCR alpha and beta repertoires from monozygotic twins, unrelated adults of various ages and cord blood were deep-sequenced to test whether fetal clonotypes persist. Replicate twin experiments were performed at different times using different library preparation protocols to rule out contamination.

In this sample, this clonotype turned up a few times. Which antigen it targets is not known. Qualities for individual bases were not recorded, and no much larger clone is one base off. The library was obtained by 5' RACE. Sequencing was performed on an Illumina HiSeq 2000. Template switching added a universal primer binding site, and the final cDNA carried a unique molecular identifier that allowed TCR cDNA molecules to be counted accurately. First-strand cDNA for TCR alpha and beta chains was synthesized from specific primers in the conserved constant-segment region. Each cDNA library was double barcoded, with a SMART-Mk sample barcode plus Illumina barcodes, to control for contamination. Two successive PCR steps introduced TruSeq adapter sequences along with Illumina sample barcodes. Sequencing of the TCR alpha and beta cDNA libraries was done on the Illumina HiSeq platform using custom primers. The paper's processing steps were these. MiGEC was used to process raw reads and extract unique molecular identifiers, and MiXCR was used to find CDR3 positions. Recombination models were inferred per individual with the repgenHMM and IGoR tools using an EM algorithm. The tcR package in R was used for shared clonotype analysis, with sharing normalized by the product of cloneset sizes. Out-of-frame nonproductive sequences were analyzed to study raw recombination free of thymic and clonal selection effects. Starting from the raw public reads, TCRdb applied fastp trimming at Q25, assembled clones with MiXCR and retained in-frame beta chains. A single entry per CDR3 protein holds the most common genes and DNA from its merged rows. The V and J calls here are based on TCRdb, not the publication. This sample has roughly 480,000 distinct CDR3 sequences in its table, and 24% of those were observed once. Jointly, the top ten make up 2.9% of the sample.

Every donor in the study was a healthy Caucasian. The twin cohort comprised three pairs of female monozygotic twins, all aged roughly 18 to 29 years. CD4+ and CD8+ T cell populations were isolated with positive isolation kits from Invitrogen. Overall study results and their limits: Because the same donors could not be followed over many years, the conclusions depended on cross-sectional statistical analysis. Compared with coincidental sharing between unrelated individuals, out-of-frame TCR alpha sequences shared between twins showed an excess of sequences with low generation probability. Out-of-frame TCR alpha sharing in monozygotic twins was systematically underestimated by recombination models, whereas sharing between unrelated individuals was in agreement with the recombination models. A weaker excess of twin sharing was found in beta out-of-frame sequences because the signal-to-noise ratio was lowered by fewer shared sequences. Fewer insertions were carried by abundant cord blood beta clonotypes; a weaker similar trend was observed in young adult naive repertoires, while no such trend was observed in memory repertoires. Invariant T cells such as MAIT and iNKT could partly confound zero-insertion analyses, although diverse VJ usage argued against such confounding for most clonotypes.

These data were also reused for a study on T cells expressing NK-cell markers. The second paper states: In sorted CD3+CD56+NKG2C+, CD3+CD56+NKG2C- and CD3+CD56-NKG2C+ T-cell subsets from about eight donors, TCR beta-chain repertoires were profiled. Among the eight sequenced donors, only one was HCMV-seronegative, while the other seven were HCMV-seropositive. To restrict sorting to alphabetaTCR-expressing T cells, an anti-gammadeltaTCR antibody was added in several experiments. In over 5 donors, the dominant CD3+CD56+NKG2C+ clonotypes were among the top 10 CD8+ clonotypes and accounted for about 1.0-7.5% of CD8+ T cells. Those dominant clonotypes were again the most abundant among CD3+CD56-NKG2C+ cells in four donors, at about 25-65%. Whether the expanded NKG2C-expressing T cell clones were specific for HCMV antigens remained unclear. The eight sequenced donors were randomly selected healthy volunteers, three men and five women. A commercial ELISA kit detecting HCMV-specific IgG in serum was used to determine HCMV serostatus. Reads were demultiplexed and grouped by UMI with MIGEC, and clonotypes were assembled and quantified with MiTCR. To exclude erroneous sequences, any TCR cDNA sequence not supported by at least two reads was discarded. Downstream repertoire analysis used the tcR package, and clonotypes were matched across fractions by CDR3 nucleotide sequence plus V segment. VDJmatch was used to annotate antigen specificity against VDJdb, with one amino acid substitution in CDR3 permitted.

This clonotype originated in a woman younger than 35 in good health. Material: CD4+ T cells sorted from blood.

The CDR3 sequence is CSARTAMNTEAFF. The nucleotide sequence reads TGCAGCGCCCGGACAGCGATGAACACTGAAGCTTTCTTT. The sequence links TRBV29-1 to TRBJ1-1; the D gene is perhaps TRBD1, from 6 matching bases. V drops 7 bases and J drops 0 bases, leaving 12 bases in between. Via the germline V gene, CDR1 is SQVTM and CDR2 ANQGSEA. The CDR3 has 13 amino acids, counting the end cysteine and phenylalanine. The entry retains the CDR3 DNA only, 39 bases that are in frame from base 1.